This TCR beta chain was identified in a study of blood T cell repertoires in COVID-19. Across the study: The United States, Italy and Spain supplied acute and convalescent COVID-19 samples. T cells, B-cell-depleted T cells, or PBMCs supplied cDNA or gDNA.

The table came from immunoSEQ multiplex PCR; TCRdb's copy has only in-frame clones and leaves some out. The table has a few hundred thousand clones, 80% to 90% seen once; the top ten hold 2.5% to 3%. This sequence originates from a man in his fifties or sixties with active or convalescent COVID-19. The specimen was peripheral blood.

In DNA form, the CDR3 reads TGCGCCAGCAGCCCCGACCCGGGCCGAGGAGGGCGGTTCTTC. It specifies CASSPDPGRGGRFF. The chain combines TRBV5-1 with TRBJ2-1; a weak D match, TRBD2 (6 bases). The length of the CDR3 is 14 residues. Per germline, CDR1 SGHRS and CDR2 YFSETQ. The V gene lost 4 bases and the J gene lost 15 bases, with 23 bases spanning the gap.